The next 9 T cell receptor beta chains were all read from a single sample in a study of identical twins. TCRdb independently ran MiXCR on the 5' RACE reads; one entry per CDR3 protein. The sample holds 420,000 or so distinct CDR3 sequences; roughly 18% are singletons and the top ten take 12%. Sequencing input: naive T cells sorted from blood. The receptors stem from a man in his forties or fifties in good health.

This clonotype was counted between two and nine times. The V call is TRBV20-1, the J call TRBJ2-1; 8 positions agree with TRBD1. Germline V gene sequence: CDR1 DFQATT, CDR2 SNEGSKA (reference sequence). This CDR3 contains 14 residues. J gave up 8 bases and V 3 bases, and 9 bases lay outside the gene matches. CDR3 sequence reads: CSASYRQGFDEQFF. The CDR3 DNA sequence: TGCAGTGCTAGTTACAGACAGGGGTTCGATGAGCAGTTCTTC.

The V gene is TRBV7-3, the J gene TRBJ2-1; no clear D gene. Trimming left V 5 bases short and J 7 bases short, with 12 bases between. The CDR3 runs to 13 residues. Germline-derived CDR1 and CDR2 are SGHTA and FQGTGA. The CDR3 sequence: CASSVTRENEQFF. Here the CDR3 DNA reads TGTGCCAGCAGCGTCACCCGTGAAAATGAGCAGTTCTTC. The whole variable domain, filled in from reference TRBV7-3 and TRBJ2-1, reads GAGVSQTPSNKVTEKGKYVELRCDPISGHTALYWYRQSLGQGPEFLIYFQGTGAADDSGLPNDRFFAVRPEGSVSTLKIQRTERGDSAVYLCASSVTRENEQFFGPGTRLTVL.

This chain links TRBV29-1 with TRBJ2-7; possibly TRBD1 or TRBD2 for D (5 bases each). The CDR3 covers 10 residues. With 6 bases removed from V and 5 bases from J, the gap between germline ends came to 8 bases. Germline values: CDR1 SQVTM, CDR2 ANQGSEA. The CDR3 loop is CSVGANEQYF. As DNA, the CDR3 is TGCAGCGTCGGGGCGAACGAGCAGTACTTC.

This CDR3 is CASSQPRPNGYTF. The CDR3, as DNA: TGCGCCAGCAGCCAGCCTCGGCCAAATGGCTACACCTTC. This chain uses TRBV4-1 with TRBJ1-2; no reliable D call. This CDR3 comprises 13 residues. Trimming cost V 3 bases and J 6 bases, with 11 bases left between them. Per the germline V gene, CDR1 is MGHRA and CDR2 is YSYEKL.

The V call is TRBV20-1, the J call TRBJ2-2; 7 bases agree with TRBD1. Trimming took 3 bases from V and 3 from J; bases not matched to a gene: 7. This CDR3 contains 15 residues. The germline gives CDR1 DFQATT, CDR2 SNEGSKA (reference sequence). The CDR3: CSARTGPLDTGELFF. DNA of the CDR3: TGCAGTGCTAGGACAGGGCCCCTGGACACCGGGGAGCTGTTTTTT.

The chain recombines TRBV12-3 or TRBV12-4 with TRBJ1-6; possibly TRBD1 for D (6 bases). The CDR3 is 14 residues long. The V gene lost 6 bases and the J gene lost 9 bases, with 15 bases spanning the gap. As DNA, the CDR3 is TGTGCCAGCAGCTCACAGGGTTTTGGTTCACCCCTCCACTTT. It yields the protein CASSSQGFGSPLHF.

The chain combines TRBV19 with TRBJ2-5, with D possibly TRBD2 on 7 matching bases. Trimming took 2 bases from V and 3 from J, leaving 10 bases between them. The CDR3 is 14 residues long. CDR1 is LNHDA and CDR2 is SQIVND in the germline V gene (reference sequence). DNA for the CDR3: TGTGCCAGTAGTATAAGGGGGGGAAAAGAGACCCAGTACTTC. This translates into CASSIRGGKETQYF.

This chain uses TRBV24-1 with TRBJ2-1; 9 nucleotides agree with TRBD2. The V segment lost 4 bases and the J segment 7 bases; nucleotides outside the gene matches: 7. CDR3 length equals 15 residues. CDR1 and CDR2 (germline): KGHDR, SFDVKD. The CDR3 region is CATSDPGLAPNEQFF. The CDR3 nucleotides are TGTGCCACCAGTGACCCGGGACTAGCCCCTAATGAGCAGTTCTTC.

This clonotype came up a few times. This chain joins TRBV18 and TRBJ1-2; D ambiguous. V lost 0 bases, J lost 2 bases, and 7 bases lay in between. The germline CDR1 and CDR2 sequences are KGHSH and LQKENI. This CDR3 has 14 amino acids. CDR3 nucleotide sequence: TGTGCCAGCTCACCACCGCGGCAGAACTATGGCTACACCTTC. The encoded protein is CASSPPRQNYGYTF.